This T cell receptor (beta chain) comes out of a study of control samples from healthy donors and cancer patients. This table comes from immunoSEQ multiplex PCR, and its TCRdb copy is limited to in-frame clones, with some not included. In the table there are around 140,000 clones, around 92% of which are singletons. With regard to this clone: The same CDR3 arises from other DNA sequences in this sample as well.

Germline values: CDR1 MNHEY, CDR2 SMNVEV (reference sequence). CDR3 size: 15 residues. The V end was cut by 3 bases, the J end by 1 base, with 13 bases between. The clonotype originates from a man aged 45-65 years with head and neck cancer. The chain uses TRBV27 and TRBJ2-7; TRBD2 is a possible D gene (5 bases). The sequenced sample was PBMCs. CDR3 in amino acids: CASSFAWESSYEQYF. DNA of the CDR3: TGTGCCAGCAGTTTCGCGTGGGAGTCTTCCTACGAGCAGTACTTC.